The 24 T cell receptor beta chains presented below share a single source sample, sequenced in a study of control samples from healthy donors and cancer patients. Here immunoSEQ multiplex PCR was the method, and the copy in TCRdb shows in-frame clones only, minus some. Among about 130,000 clones listed, about 93% were seen once. Sequenced sample: blood. The source is a man aged 18 to 30 in good health.

This clone was recorded once. The chain joins TRBV7-9 to TRBJ2-2, with no clear D. Trimming stripped 2 bases from V and 4 bases from J, with 2 bases between. This CDR3 contains 12 residues. Germline V lookup: CDR1 SEHNR, CDR2 FQNEAQ (reference sequence). This chain's CDR3 is CASSLTTGELFF. CDR3 bases: TGTGCCAGCAGCTTAACCACCGGGGAGCTGTTTTTT.

This clone appeared a single time. V usage is TRBV29-1 and J usage is TRBJ1-1; the D gene is possibly TRBD1 (6 bases). V shed 5 bases and J shed 9 bases, with 13 bases lying between them. The CDR3 length is 11 residues. Germline CDR1 is SQVTM and CDR2 is ANQGSEA. The CDR3 protein is CSVRQTGKAFF. The CDR3 DNA sequence: TGCAGCGTTCGACAAACAGGGAAAGCTTTCTTT.

The chain recombines TRBV25-1 with TRBJ1-4; tentative D call: TRBD1 (5 bases). The CDR3 length is 14 residues. The germline CDR1 and CDR2 sequences are MGHDK and SYGVNS. V lost 9 bases to trimming and J lost 8 bases, with 19 bases between them. The CDR3 protein is CARRDSRRWEKLFF. The DNA for the CDR3 is TGTGCCAGACGGGACTCTCGACGGTGGGAAAAACTGTTTTTT.

This clone was found once. The V and J genes are TRBV11-2 and TRBJ1-1; 7 nucleotides agree with TRBD1. The CDR3 has 16 residues. CDR1 is SGHAT, CDR2 FQNNGV, per germline. V lost 5 bases to trimming and J lost 1 base; unmatched junction nucleotides: 10. The CDR3 sequence is CASSPVRDSKNTEAFF. The CDR3 coding sequence is TGTGCCAGCAGCCCCGTTAGGGACAGTAAGAACACTGAAGCTTTCTTT. Looking up the rest from reference TRBV11-2 and TRBJ1-1 gives the full variable domain: EAGVAQSPRYKIIEKRQSVAFWCNPISGHATLYWYQQILGQGPKLLIQFQNNGVVDDSQLPKDRFSAERLKGVDSTLKIQPAKLEDSAVYLCASSPVRDSKNTEAFFGQGTRLTVV.

This chain connects TRBV7-2 to TRBJ1-1, with 8 bases identical to TRBD1. The CDR3 is 14 amino acids. Germline values: CDR1 SGHTA, CDR2 FQGNSA. The V segment lost 10 bases and the J segment 2 bases; nucleotides outside the gene matches: 9. The CDR3: CATGQGSINTEAFF. CDR3 bases: TGTGCCACCGGACAGGGCTCCATTAACACTGAAGCTTTCTTT.

This clone appeared once. The chain is built from TRBV5-1 and TRBJ1-3; D is uncertain. Trimming left V 0 bases short and J 0 bases short, with 10 bases between. Looked up from germline, CDR1 is SGHRS and CDR2 is YFSETQ. CDR3 size: 16 residues. The CDR3 loop reads CASSLAVPDSGNTIYF. DNA of the CDR3: TGCGCCAGCAGCTTGGCCGTCCCGGACTCTGGAAACACCATATATTTT.

This chain joins TRBV5-1 and TRBJ2-3; 8 bases are a match to TRBD2. Looked up from germline, CDR1 is SGHRS and CDR2 is YFSETQ. V shed 4 bases and J 6 bases; nucleotides not matched to a gene: 13. This CDR3 spans 16 amino acids. The CDR3 spells CASSRNRASGPDTQYF. The DNA of the CDR3 is TGCGCCAGCAGCCGAAACAGGGCTAGCGGGCCTGATACGCAGTATTTT.

The V gene is TRBV18, the J gene TRBJ2-2; D gene ambiguous. CDR3 length: 13 amino acids. Germline V gene lookup returns CDR1 KGHSH and CDR2 LQKENI. V was clipped by 3 bases and J by 6 bases, with 8 bases between them. The CDR3: CASSPIESGELFF. The CDR3 bases are TGTGCCAGCTCACCGATAGAGTCCGGGGAGCTGTTTTTT.

With regard to this clone: A junction boundary mismatches the germline segment, possibly from a read error. The chain couples TRBV7-7 to TRBJ2-3, with 9 bases matching TRBD2. This CDR3 contains 15 residues. In germline, CDR1 is SSHAT, CDR2 FNYEAQ (reference sequence). DNA of the CDR3: TGTGCTAGCAGCGAAACTAGCGGGCGCACAGATACGCAGTATTTT. As protein: CASSETSGRTDTQYF. The variable domain in full, with the rest retrieved from reference TRBV7-7 and TRBJ2-3, is GAGVSQSPRYKVTKRGQDVTLRCDPISSHATLYWYQQALGQGPEFLTYFNYEAQPDKSGLPSDRFSAERPEGSISTLTIQRTEQRDSAMYRCASSETSGRTDTQYFGPGTRLTVL.

This sequence joins TRBV6-6 and TRBJ1-1; no firm D call. Germline loops: CDR1 MNHNY, CDR2 SVGAGI (reference sequence). Trimming left V 4 bases short and J 9 bases short, with 12 bases between. This CDR3 region has 12 residues. The CDR3 here is CASSSPGLKAFF. The CDR3 region has the DNA TGTGCCAGCAGTTCTCCGGGTCTCAAAGCTTTCTTT.

This chain links TRBV9 with TRBJ2-3; the D is unclear. Deletions cut 0 bases from V and 2 bases from J, with 7 bases between. Germline CDR1 reads SGDLS; CDR2 reads YYNGEE. The CDR3 runs 14 residues. CDR3 protein: CASSVATYTDTQYF. In nucleotides, the CDR3 is TGTGCCAGCAGCGTAGCTACCTACACAGATACGCAGTATTTT. Drawing the rest from reference TRBV9 and TRBJ2-3, the complete variable domain is DSGVTQTPKHLITATGQRVTLRCSPRSGDLSVYWYQQSLDQGLQFLIQYYNGEERAKGNILERFSAQQFPDLHSELNLSSLELGDSALYFCASSVATYTDTQYFGPGTRLTVL.

The gene calls are TRBV4-1 and TRBJ2-1; D perhaps matches TRBD2 (7 bases). Germline V CDR1 and CDR2: MGHRA, YSYEKL. This CDR3 comprises 19 residues. The V gene lost 0 bases and the J gene lost 7 bases, with 25 bases spanning the gap. CDR3 region: CASSQDHYLADGGRNEQFF. CDR3 in DNA: TGCGCCAGCAGCCAAGATCACTATCTAGCGGATGGGGGGCGGAATGAGCAGTTCTTC.

The sample holds one count of this clone. This chain links TRBV12-5 with TRBJ2-1; D not certain. CDR1 is LGHNT and CDR2 is FRNRAP in the germline V gene. The V end was cut by 9 bases, the J end by 6 bases, with 3 bases between. There are 9 residues in the CDR3. For the CDR3, the DNA is TGTGCTAGCCGCAATGAGCAGTTCTTC. Its protein is CASRNEQFF.

The DNA for the CDR3 is TGTGCCAGCATGGCTAGCGGGGTTACCAATGAGCAGTTCTTC. This translates into CASMASGVTNEQFF. The chain carries TRBV27 and TRBJ2-1; the match to TRBD2 covers 9 bases. Looked up from germline, CDR1 is MNHEY and CDR2 is SMNVEV (reference sequence). Unmatched junction bases numbered 7, after V lost 7 bases and J lost 6 bases. The CDR3 has 14 residues.

The CDR3 DNA is TGTGCCAGCAGCTTAGACAGTTCTGGGGCCAACGTCCTGACTTTC. It yields the protein CASSLDSSGANVLTF. The rearrangement joins TRBV11-2 to TRBJ2-6; D gene ambiguous. Deletions cut 0 bases from V and 1 base from J, with 4 bases between. Per the germline V gene, CDR1 is SGHAT and CDR2 is FQNNGV. The CDR3 is 15 amino acids.

The chain joins TRBV5-1 to TRBJ2-3; 10 bases map to TRBD2. Per germline, CDR1 SGHRS and CDR2 YFSETQ. The junction had 8 bases not matched to a gene; V was cut back by 3 bases and J by 4 bases. The CDR3 is 16 residues long. The CDR3 bases are TGCGCCAGCAGCTGGGGGCAGCGGGAGGGCTCAGATACGCAGTATTTT. It encodes CASSWGQREGSDTQYF.

This chain joins TRBV24-1 and TRBJ2-5; D may correspond to TRBD1 or TRBD2 (5 bases each). CDR1 KGHDR and CDR2 SFDVKD come from the germline V gene. V was clipped by 4 bases and J by 4 bases, with 12 bases between them. This CDR3 has 14 residues. CDR3 in amino acids: CATSDPGGGETQYF. The CDR3 coding sequence is TGTGCCACCAGTGACCCAGGTGGGGGAGAGACCCAGTACTTC.

The J gene is TRBJ2-1, the V gene TRBV7-3; D is perhaps TRBD2 (7 bases). This CDR3 spans 15 amino acids. Germline CDR1 reads SGHTA; CDR2 reads FQGTGA. The V end lost 4 bases, the J end lost 4 bases, and 14 bases lay between the germline ends. CDR3 protein: CASSSKGGTYNEQFF. The CDR3 region has the DNA TGTGCCAGCAGCTCGAAGGGGGGGACGTACAATGAGCAGTTCTTC.

This clone was picked up one time. V is TRBV10-3 and J is TRBJ2-3, with TRBD1 matching over 10 bases. V trimming: 7 bases; J trimming: 12 bases; junction bases outside the gene matches: 10. Germline V lookup: CDR1 ENHRY, CDR2 SYGVKD. The CDR3 is 13 amino acids. The CDR3 sequence is CAINSERQGAQYF. The CDR3 bases are TGTGCCATCAATTCAGAGAGACAGGGGGCCCAGTATTTT.

The V and J genes are TRBV25-1 and TRBJ2-3; the match to TRBD1 covers 7 bases. This CDR3 is 13 amino acids long. The germline CDR1 and CDR2 sequences are MGHDK and SYGVNS. In DNA form, the CDR3 reads TGTGGGATTAGGGACAGTCAAACAGATACGCAGTATTTT. This encodes CGIRDSQTDTQYF.

This rearrangement joins TRBV7-9 to TRBJ1-5; the D is unclear. This CDR3 has 14 amino acids. Trimming shortened V by 6 bases and J by 7 bases, and 16 bases separated the two germline ends. CDR1 is SEHNR and CDR2 is FQNEAQ in the germline V gene (reference sequence). CDR3 loop: CASSRTEAGQPQHF. CDR3 in DNA: TGTGCCAGCAGTCGTACCGAGGCGGGCCAGCCCCAGCATTTT.

V gene TRBV4-1 combines with J gene TRBJ2-3; D uncertain. The CDR3 sequence is 14 residues long. Trimming shortened V by 1 base and J by 0 bases, and 5 bases separated the two germline ends. Germline V gene data show CDR1 as MGHRA and CDR2 as YSYEKL. The CDR3 DNA reads TGCGCCAGCAGCCAAGTCACCAGCACAGATACGCAGTATTTT. It yields the protein CASSQVTSTDTQYF.

This sequence joins TRBV5-6 and TRBJ1-1, with 8 bases fitting TRBD1. Germline V CDR1 and CDR2: SGHDT, YYEEEE. This CDR3 has 14 residues. With 4 bases clipped from V and 5 bases from J, the junction kept 7 bases outside the gene matches. CDR3 sequence reads: CASSRDRGSTEAFF. CDR3 coding DNA: TGTGCCAGCAGCAGAGACAGGGGAAGTACTGAAGCTTTCTTT.

This chain joins TRBV4-2 and TRBJ2-7; 7 positions match TRBD1. V trimming: 3 bases; J trimming: 0 bases; junction bases outside the gene matches: 14. CDR3 length: 18 amino acids. Germline lookup yields CDR1 LGHNA and CDR2 YNFKEQ. CDR3 nucleotide sequence: TGTGCCAGCAGCCACGCAAAAAGTGGACAGGCAAACTCCTACGAGCAGTACTTC. Its protein is CASSHAKSGQANSYEQYF.